This TCR beta chain was profiled in a study of T cell repertoires in cytomegalovirus infection. Study in general: From public TCR beta signatures came an indication of both CMV infection and matching HLA type.

From the reads, TCRdb called clonotypes with MiXCR, one entry per CDR3 protein. The repertoire includes 250,000 or so distinct CDR3 sequences, 15% to 20% of them detected once, and around 47% sits in the top ten. Germline loops: CDR1 MNHEY, CDR2 SVGEGT. V dropped 0 bases and J dropped 6; count of bases not matched to a gene: 2. This CDR3 region has 14 residues. The table lists this clonotype with a few counts. Its antigen is currently unknown. Study-wide points: People with CMV and the relevant HLA were identified by cumulative public TCR beta family frequency.

V is TRBV6-2 or TRBV6-3 and J is TRBJ1-1; 9 nucleotides agree with TRBD1. The sequenced sample consisted of CD8+ T cells from PBMCs. This TCR derives from a human donor in good health (CMV status not recorded). Some clones in this sample may be carry-over from other donors' samples. CDR3 nucleotides: TGTGCCAGCAGTTACTCGGACAGGGGACCTGAAGCTTTCTTT. This codes for CASSYSDRGPEAFF.